This T cell receptor beta chain was captured in a study of CD8 T cells in ankylosing spondylitis. Whole-study results and caveats: Clones linked with disease were CD8+ and fairly uncommon in the peripheral blood.

CDR3 length: 15 amino acids. The V segment lost 2 bases and the J segment 2 bases; nucleotides outside the gene matches: 1. Germline V gives CDR1 MNHEY, CDR2 SMNVEV (reference sequence). TCRdb redid the calling of the 5' RACE reads with MiXCR, one entry per CDR3 protein. The data show some 200,000 distinct CDR3 sequences, around 13% seen once. Points on this clonotype: Its antigen is not known.

The sequence derives from a male donor with ankylosing spondylitis or in good health (not recorded which). The sequenced material came from blood, either unsorted or a sorted T cell fraction (not recorded which). The chain recombines TRBV27 with TRBJ2-1; 9 nucleotides agree with TRBD1. This CDR3 is CASSLGTGTYNEQFF. CDR3 bases: TGTGCCAGCAGTTTAGGGACAGGGACCTACAATGAGCAGTTCTTC.